These 18 T cell receptor beta chains share one sample of origin, sequenced in a study of Ad26.COV2.S vaccination and SARS-CoV-2 variants. Assay used: immunoSEQ multiplex PCR; TCRdb lists only in-frame clones, some missing. The profile shows almost 400,000 clones, about 88% of them singletons. Treatment indicated: about 20 received Ad26.COV2.S at low or high dose, single or two shots; several received placebo; per-sample allocation not given. The study sampled participants on day 63 after the first vaccine or placebo injection. This specimen consisted of peripheral blood, obtained in a trial of Ad26.COV2.S vaccine versus placebo. Receptors were obtained from a person aged 18 to 65 who received the Ad26.COV2.S COVID-19 vaccine or a placebo.

The CDR3 sequence: CASSVRVAGGEQYF. In nucleotides, the CDR3 is TGTGCCAGCAGCGTCAGGGTAGCGGGAGGCGAGCAGTACTTC. The chain carries TRBV9 and TRBJ2-7, with 10 bases fitting TRBD2. Germline values: CDR1 SGDLS, CDR2 YYNGEE. V lost 2 bases and J lost 6; bases outside the gene matches: 5. The CDR3 is 14 residues long.

CDR3 sequence (DNA): TGTGCCAGCAGCTTGGACCGGGACTTTATTTATGGCTACACCTTC. Translating it yields CASSLDRDFIYGYTF. V and J are TRBV5-5 and TRBJ1-2; TRBD1 is a possible D gene (5 bases). The CDR3 contains 15 residues. From germline, CDR1 is SGHKS and CDR2 YYEKEE (reference sequence). V was trimmed by 0 bases and J by 5 bases, leaving 14 bases between them. The variable domain in full, completed from reference TRBV5-5 and TRBJ1-2, reads DAGVTQSPTHLIKTRGQQVTLRCSPISGHKSVSWYQQVLGQGPQFIFQYYEKEERGRGNFPDRFSARQFPNYSSELNVNALLLGDSALYLCASSLDRDFIYGYTFGSGTRLTVV.

The rearrangement links TRBV5-1 to TRBJ2-3; D might be TRBD1 (5 bases). Germline CDR1 is SGHRS and CDR2 is YFSETQ. Trimming pared 7 bases from V and 2 bases from J, leaving 14 bases between. There are 14 residues in the CDR3. CDR3 residues: CASGSGSATDTQYF. The DNA for the CDR3 is TGCGCCAGCGGATCAGGGTCCGCCACAGATACGCAGTATTTT.

This chain links TRBV7-2 with TRBJ2-2, with 10 bases fitting TRBD2. This CDR3 has 14 amino acids. CDR1 is SGHTA and CDR2 is FQGNSA in the germline V gene. V lost 5 bases to trimming and J lost 10 bases; unmatched junction nucleotides: 7. The CDR3 nucleotides are TGTGCCAGCAGCGAATGGACTAGCGGCGCGGAGCTGTTTTTT. Amino acid sequence: CASSEWTSGAELFF. Using reference TRBV7-2 and TRBJ2-2 for the parts outside the CDR3, the full variable domain is GAGVSQSPSNKVTEKGKDVELRCDPISGHTALYWYRQSLGQGLEFLIYFQGNSAPDKSGLPSDRFSAERTGGSVSTLTIQRTQQEDSAVYLCASSEWTSGAELFFGEGSRLTVL.

The V call is TRBV5-1, the J call TRBJ2-3; D tentatively fits TRBD1 or TRBD2 (6 bases each). Germline V gene data show CDR1 as SGHRS and CDR2 as YFSETQ. The CDR3 totals 15 residues. V was clipped by 3 bases and J by 2 bases, with 13 bases between them. CDR3 sequence reads: CASSSDRGDTDTQYF. CDR3 coding DNA: TGCGCCAGCAGCTCAGATAGGGGGGACACAGATACGCAGTATTTT.

This sequence joins TRBV4-3 and TRBJ1-1; TRBD1 matches at 8 bases. Germline CDR1 and CDR2: LGHNA and YSLEER. J was trimmed by 5 bases and V by 4 bases; bases with no gene match: 9. This CDR3 has 15 amino acids. The CDR3 nucleotides are TGCGCCAGCAGCCCTCAACAGGGGGTTGGGACTGAAGCTTTCTTT. Translation: CASSPQQGVGTEAFF.

The rearrangement joins TRBV28 to TRBJ1-2; no firm D call. CDR3 length: 14 amino acids. Trimming removed 2 bases from V and 0 bases from J, with 7 bases in between. Germline CDR1 and CDR2: MDHEN and SYDVKM. CDR3 in DNA: TGTGCCAGCAGTTTAGGCAGTGCTAACTATGGCTACACCTTC. Translated, it gives CASSLGSANYGYTF.

The V call is TRBV6-2 or TRBV6-3, the J call TRBJ2-7; the D gene could be TRBD1 or TRBD2 (5 bases each). Germline V gives CDR1 MNHEY, CDR2 SVGEGT. CDR3 length equals 15 residues. V lost 4 bases to trimming and J lost 0 bases, with 13 bases between them. CDR3 loop: CASSSTGRGSYEQYF. Written as DNA, the CDR3 is TGTGCCAGCAGTTCAACGGGACGGGGCTCCTACGAGCAGTACTTC.

This clone was picked up a small number of times. The chain uses TRBV19 and TRBJ1-6; D is undetermined. Germline V CDR1 and CDR2: LNHDA, SQIVND (reference sequence). Deletions cut 6 bases from V and 9 bases from J, with 18 bases between. This CDR3 is 15 amino acids long. CDR3 in amino acids: CASRETAHLLSPLHF. CDR3 bases: TGTGCCAGTAGAGAAACCGCCCATCTTCTTTCACCCCTCCACTTT. Using reference TRBV19 and TRBJ1-6 for the parts outside the CDR3, the full variable domain is DGGITQSPKYLFRKEGQNVTLSCEQNLNHDAMYWYRQDPGQGLRLIYYSQIVNDFQKGDIAEGYSVSREKKESFPLTVTSAQKNPTAFYLCASRETAHLLSPLHFGNGTRLTVT.

This rearrangement joins TRBV3-1 (or the pseudogene TRBV3-2) to TRBJ2-7; TRBD2 aligns across 11 bases. After removal of 4 bases from V and 5 bases from J, the junction contained 7 bases not matched to a gene. Germline lookup yields CDR1 LGHDT and CDR2 YNNKEL (reference sequence). This CDR3 comprises 15 residues. The CDR3 spells CASSLVAGGPHEQYF. DNA for the CDR3: TGTGCCAGCAGCCTCGTAGCGGGAGGGCCCCACGAGCAGTACTTC.

This chain links TRBV18 with TRBJ1-2; TRBD1 agrees at 9 bases. CDR1 is KGHSH and CDR2 is LQKENI in the germline V gene. The length of the CDR3 is 13 residues. The trim removed 6 bases at V and 6 bases at J, leaving 5 bases unmatched. This CDR3 is CASSRTGGDGYTF. The CDR3 DNA follows: TGTGCCAGCTCCCGAACAGGGGGCGATGGCTACACCTTC.

This clone has at least ten counts. V and J are TRBV19 and TRBJ1-5; 8 bases line up with TRBD1. V was clipped by 6 bases and J by 2 bases; unmatched bases: 6. From germline, CDR1 is LNHDA and CDR2 SQIVND (reference sequence). The CDR3 has 15 residues. This CDR3 reads CASRAGTGGNQPQHF. CDR3 DNA sequence: TGTGCCAGTAGGGCCGGGACAGGCGGCAATCAGCCCCAGCATTTT.

The CDR3: CASSAGTSGNEQFF. CDR3 nucleotides: TGTGCCAGCAGCGCCGGGACTAGCGGCAATGAGCAGTTCTTC. The rearrangement joins TRBV11-2 to TRBJ2-1; the match to TRBD2 covers 11 bases. The CDR3 totals 14 residues. In germline, CDR1 is SGHAT, CDR2 FQNNGV. Germline trimming cut 5 bases from V and 6 bases from J; bases unmatched to any gene: 3.

V usage is TRBV5-1 and J usage is TRBJ1-1, with D perhaps matching TRBD1 (5 bases). The CDR3 sequence is 14 residues long. Germline V gene data show CDR1 as SGHRS and CDR2 as YFSETQ. The V end was cut by 0 bases, the J end by 5 bases, with 11 bases between. Here the CDR3 reads CASSLGQPKTEAFF. CDR3 nucleotide sequence: TGCGCCAGCAGCTTGGGACAGCCAAAAACTGAAGCTTTCTTT. Filled out from reference TRBV5-1 and TRBJ1-1, the complete variable domain reads KAGVTQTPRYLIKTRGQQVTLSCSPISGHRSVSWYQQTPGQGLQFLFEYFSETQRNKGNFPGRFSGRQFSNSRSEMNVSTLELGDSALYLCASSLGQPKTEAFFGQGTRLTVV.

The V and J genes are TRBV3-1 (or the pseudogene TRBV3-2) and TRBJ1-1; 7 bases align to TRBD1. Germline CDR1 LGHDT, CDR2 YNNKEL (reference sequence). This CDR3 has 15 residues. With 0 bases clipped from V and 3 bases from J, the junction kept 4 bases outside the gene matches. The CDR3 sequence: CASSQDRGRDTEAFF. CDR3 nucleotides: TGTGCCAGCAGCCAAGACAGGGGGAGGGACACTGAAGCTTTCTTT.

V gene TRBV3-1 (or the pseudogene TRBV3-2) combines with J gene TRBJ2-3; TRBD2 matches at 7 bases. Germline V CDR1 and CDR2: LGHDT, YNNKEL (reference sequence). Trimming cost V 3 bases and J 2 bases; bases outside gene matches: 2. This CDR3 has 14 residues. The CDR3 loop reads CASSQGRDTDTQYF. In DNA, the CDR3 is TGTGCCAGCAGCCAGGGGAGGGACACAGATACGCAGTATTTT.

The chain employs TRBV25-1 and TRBJ1-4; 7 nucleotides agree with TRBD1. Germline assignment: CDR1 MGHDK and CDR2 SYGVNS. The V segment lost 3 bases and the J segment 4 bases; nucleotides outside the gene matches: 5. This CDR3 has 15 amino acids. The CDR3 sequence is CASSDIGGNNEKLFF. The DNA for the CDR3 is TGTGCCAGCAGTGATATAGGGGGCAATAATGAAAAACTGTTTTTT.

The J gene is TRBJ2-7, the V gene TRBV5-5; TRBD1 matches 9 bases. The trim removed 0 bases at V and 3 bases at J, leaving 1 base unmatched. The CDR3 runs 14 residues. Looked up from germline, CDR1 is SGHKS and CDR2 is YYEKEE (reference sequence). The CDR3 region has the DNA TGTGCCAGCAGCTTGGGGGGACAGGGCTACGAGCAGTACTTC. Encoded protein: CASSLGGQGYEQYF.